A selection of T cell receptor beta chains follows, all from one sample in a study of technical replicates of blood from a few donors. The table came from immunoSEQ multiplex PCR; TCRdb's copy has only in-frame clones and leaves some out. This table holds over 50,000 clones, 86% found once. The sequenced sample consisted of PBMCs. These receptors were obtained from a human donor in good health. Some clones in this sample may be carry-over from other donors' samples. Each CDR3 is given with its conserved first and last residue. The order of the fields is CDR3 protein, CDR3 DNA, J gene, V gene, clone size, D gene. D genes are given only for firm matches. Part of the rows lack a size; the others show once, few, many or a class for expanded clones.

CASSLGFGGFEAFF | TGTGCCAGCAGCTTGGGGTTCGGGGGTTTTGAAGCTTTCTTT | TRBJ1-1 | TRBV5-5 | NA | NA
CASSLVTGTNSPLHF | TGTGCCAGCAGCTTAGTTACAGGGACTAATTCACCCCTCCACTTT | TRBJ1-6 | TRBV7-2 | NA | NA
CASSRDRGPDTQYF | TGTGCCAGCAGCCGGGATCGGGGTCCAGATACGCAGTATTTT | TRBJ2-3 | TRBV7-2 | NA | NA
CASSLVLAGAPGQETQYF | TGTGCCAGCAGCTTGGTACTAGCGGGGGCTCCCGGCCAAGAGACCCAGTACTTC | TRBJ2-5 | TRBV5-6 | NA | TRBD2
CALSGGYNSPLHF | TGTGCTTTATCAGGGGGCTATAATTCACCCCTCCACTTT | TRBJ1-6 | TRBV30 | NA | TRBD1
CAWSATSGVTQYF | TGTGCCTGGAGTGCTACTAGCGGGGTAACCCAGTACTTC | TRBJ2-5 | TRBV30 | NA | TRBD2
CASRKWAGVENEQFF | TGTGCCAGCAGAAAGTGGGCGGGGGTCGAAAATGAGCAGTTCTTC | TRBJ2-1 | TRBV4-2 | NA | TRBD2
CASSPPLVTQAYGYTF | TGTGCCAGCTCACCACCGTTGGTAACCCAGGCCTATGGCTACACCTTC | TRBJ1-2 | TRBV18 | NA | NA
CASSPGDERNNEQFF | TGTGCCAGCAGCCCCGGCGATGAGCGGAACAATGAGCAGTTCTTC | TRBJ2-1 | TRBV5-8 | NA | NA
CASSPYGGWGVYGYTF | TGTGCCAGCAGTCCATATGGGGGGTGGGGAGTCTATGGCTACACCTTC | TRBJ1-2 | TRBV27 | NA | NA
CASSYVRGAGELFF | TGTGCCAGCAGTTACGTACGGGGAGCGGGGGAGCTGTTTTTT | TRBJ2-2 | TRBV6-6 | NA | NA
CATDRGLSDTQYF | TGTGCCACGGACAGGGGCTTGTCAGATACGCAGTATTTT | TRBJ2-3 | TRBV10-3 | once | TRBD1
CASRPGTSGINTGELFF | TGTGCCAGCAGACCCGGGACTAGCGGGATCAACACCGGGGAGCTGTTTTTT | TRBJ2-2 | TRBV7-9 | many | TRBD2
CASSSNRGRTEAFF | TGTGCCAGCAGCTCAAACAGGGGTCGCACTGAAGCTTTCTTT | TRBJ1-1 | TRBV7-9 | NA | TRBD1
CASSLQGANEQYF | TGTGCCAGCAGCTTACAGGGGGCCAACGAGCAGTACTTC | TRBJ2-7 | TRBV5-4 | NA | TRBD1
CAISDEGGGTEAFF | TGTGCCATCAGTGATGAGGGAGGGGGCACTGAAGCTTTCTTT | TRBJ1-1 | TRBV10-3 | NA | NA
CASSLDSRVAAKNIQYF | TGTGCCAGCAGCTTAGATTCGCGGGTGGCTGCCAAAAACATTCAGTACTTC | TRBJ2-4 | TRBV11-2 | NA | NA
CAWSFGGNEQFF | TGTGCCTGGAGTTTCGGGGGCAATGAGCAGTTCTTC | TRBJ2-1 | TRBV30 | NA | NA
CAISGDRGNIQYF | TGTGCCATCAGTGGGGACAGAGGAAACATTCAGTACTTC | TRBJ2-4 | TRBV10-3 | NA | TRBD1
CATSSTPGLGTTDTQYF | TGTGCCACCAGCAGTACACCGGGACTAGGTACCACAGATACGCAGTATTTT | TRBJ2-3 | TRBV15 | NA | TRBD2
CASSLGLGETQYF | TGTGCCAGCAGCTTAGGGCTGGGCGAGACCCAGTACTTC | TRBJ2-5 | TRBV7-7 | NA | NA
CATSREGATWGEQYF | TGTGCCACCAGCAGAGAGGGGGCCACCTGGGGTGAACAGTACTTC | TRBJ2-7 | TRBV15 | NA | NA
CASNIRGGEQYF | TGTGCCAGCAATATACGAGGGGGCGAGCAGTACTTC | TRBJ2-7 | TRBV2 | NA | NA
CASSIRGGYTF | TGTGCCAGTAGTATAAGAGGTGGCTACACCTTC | TRBJ1-2 | TRBV19 | NA | NA
CASSPEQGLAEKLFF | TGCGCCAGCAGCCCGGAACAGGGATTAGCGGAAAAACTGTTTTTT | TRBJ1-4 | TRBV5-1 | NA | NA
CASSLHPGDGYTF | TGCGCCAGCAGCTTGCATCCAGGCGATGGCTACACCTTC | TRBJ1-2 | TRBV5-1 | few | NA
CASLGPGLGPQETQYF | TGTGCCAGCTTGGGGCCAGGATTGGGGCCTCAAGAGACCCAGTACTTC | TRBJ2-5 | TRBV2 | NA | NA
CASSDTYRGRGGYTF | TGTGCCAGCAGTGATACCTACAGGGGGCGGGGAGGCTACACCTTC | TRBJ1-2 | TRBV27 | NA | TRBD1
CASSSGGRDTQYF | TGTGCCAGTAGTAGTGGCGGGAGAGATACGCAGTATTTT | TRBJ2-3 | TRBV19 | NA | TRBD2